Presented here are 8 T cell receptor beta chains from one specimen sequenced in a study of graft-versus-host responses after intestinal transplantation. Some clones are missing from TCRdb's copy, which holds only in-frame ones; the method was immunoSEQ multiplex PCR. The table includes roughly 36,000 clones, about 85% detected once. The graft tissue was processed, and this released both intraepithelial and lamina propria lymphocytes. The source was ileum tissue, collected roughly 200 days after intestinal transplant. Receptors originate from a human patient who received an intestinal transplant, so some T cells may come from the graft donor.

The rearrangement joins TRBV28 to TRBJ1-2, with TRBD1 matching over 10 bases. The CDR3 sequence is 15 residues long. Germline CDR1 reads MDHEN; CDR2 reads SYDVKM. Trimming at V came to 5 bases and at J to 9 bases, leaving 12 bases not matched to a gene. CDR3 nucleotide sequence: TGTGCCAGCAGTACCGCGGCGGACAGGGGGACCAGCTACACCTTC. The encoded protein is CASSTAADRGTSYTF.

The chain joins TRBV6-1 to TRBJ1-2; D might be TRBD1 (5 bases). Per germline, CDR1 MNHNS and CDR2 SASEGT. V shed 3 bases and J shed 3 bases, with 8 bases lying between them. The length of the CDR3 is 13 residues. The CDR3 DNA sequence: TGTGCCAGCAGTGATCGGGGGGACTATGGCTACACCTTC. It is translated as CASSDRGDYGYTF.

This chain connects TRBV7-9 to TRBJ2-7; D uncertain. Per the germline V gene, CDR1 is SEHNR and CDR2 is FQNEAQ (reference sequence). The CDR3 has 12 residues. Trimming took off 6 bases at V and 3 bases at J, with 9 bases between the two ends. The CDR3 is CASRKGDYEQYF. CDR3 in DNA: TGTGCCAGCAGGAAGGGTGACTACGAGCAGTACTTC.

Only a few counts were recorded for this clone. The chain's CDR3 is CASSQGVATEAFF. In nucleotides, the CDR3 is TGTGCCAGCAGCCAAGGGGTCGCCACTGAAGCTTTCTTT. The J gene is TRBJ1-1, the V gene TRBV7-4; the D gene is possibly TRBD1 (5 bases). V lost 5 bases and J 4 bases, leaving 11 bases between the germline ends. The CDR3 sequence is 13 residues long. CDR1 is SGHVT and CDR2 is SQSDAQ in the germline V gene.

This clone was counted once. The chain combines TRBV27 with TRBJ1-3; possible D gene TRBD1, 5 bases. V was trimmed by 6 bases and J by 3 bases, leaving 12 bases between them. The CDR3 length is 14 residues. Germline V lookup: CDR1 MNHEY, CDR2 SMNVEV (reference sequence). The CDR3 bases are TGTGCCAGCAGGCCTCAGGGAGGTGGAAACACCATATATTTT. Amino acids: CASRPQGGGNTIYF.

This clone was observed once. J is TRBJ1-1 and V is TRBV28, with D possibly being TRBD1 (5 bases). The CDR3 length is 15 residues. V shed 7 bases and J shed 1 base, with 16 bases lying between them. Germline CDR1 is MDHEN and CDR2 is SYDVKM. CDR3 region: CASTDTGLRNTEAFF. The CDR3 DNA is TGTGCCAGCACGGACACGGGACTCCGGAACACTGAAGCTTTCTTT.

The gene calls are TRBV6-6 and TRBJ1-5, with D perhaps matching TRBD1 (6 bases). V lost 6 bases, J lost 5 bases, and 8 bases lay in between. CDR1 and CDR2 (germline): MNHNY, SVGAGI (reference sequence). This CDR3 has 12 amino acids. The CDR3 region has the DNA TGTGCCAGCAGAGAGGGGGATCAGCCCCAGCATTTT. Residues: CASREGDQPQHF.

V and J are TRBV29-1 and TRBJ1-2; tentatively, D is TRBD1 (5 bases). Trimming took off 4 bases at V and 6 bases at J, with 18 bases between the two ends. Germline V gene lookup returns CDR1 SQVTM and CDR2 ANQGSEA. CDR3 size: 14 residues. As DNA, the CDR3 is TGCAGCGTTGGTGGGGATGGGGGGGAGGATGGCTACACCTTC. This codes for CSVGGDGGEDGYTF. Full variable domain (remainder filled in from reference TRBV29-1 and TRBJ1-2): SAVISQKPSRDICQRGTSLTIQCQVDSQVTMMFWYRQQPGQSLTLIATANQGSEATYESGFVIDKFPISRPNLTFSTLTVSNMSPEDSSIYLCSVGGDGGEDGYTFGSGTRLTVV.